This T cell receptor beta chain was retrieved from a study of blood T cell repertoires in COVID-19. Study-level background: The United States, Italy and Spain provided the acute and convalescent COVID-19 samples. The cDNA or gDNA used as material had been derived from T cells, B-cell-depleted T cells, or PBMCs.

This CDR3 contains 14 residues. Germline CDR1 reads MNHEY; CDR2 reads SMNVEV (reference sequence). V shed 5 bases and J 6 bases; nucleotides not matched to a gene: 3. A remark on this clone: Distinct nucleotide sequences in the sample also encode this CDR3.

Original processing methods: Using reference gene primer amplification, nucleated cell counts were estimated. Assay used: immunoSEQ multiplex PCR; TCRdb lists only in-frame clones, some missing. The V and J calls and clone size are taken from that table; D and trimming were inferred from the DNA. The sample consists of 200,000 to 250,000 clones, around 80% of them appearing once. Sequences were obtained from peripheral blood. This receptor was obtained from a woman between 40 and 55 years old with acute or convalescent COVID-19. V usage is TRBV27 and J usage is TRBJ1-6; 8 bases align to TRBD1. The CDR3 bases are TGTGCCAGCAGTCTCGGACAGGGTAATTCACCCCTCCACTTT. This gives the protein CASSLGQGNSPLHF.